Described below is a single T cell receptor (beta chain) sequence and its context. These data belong to a study of control samples from healthy donors and cancer patients. Trimming pared 3 bases from V and 0 bases from J, leaving 12 bases between. The CDR3 runs 16 residues. Germline loops: CDR1 LNHDA, CDR2 SQIVND (reference sequence). Data came from immunoSEQ multiplex PCR; TCRdb stores just in-frame clones and leaves some out. The sample has 51,000 or so clones, around 80% seen once. The V and J genes are TRBV19 and TRBJ1-3, with D perhaps TRBD1 (6 bases). This TCR was sampled from a man aged 65 to 85 in good health. Sequencing was done on a sample of blood. CDR3 loop: CASSIGRGNSGNTIYF. CDR3 bases: TGTGCCAGTAGTATCGGGAGGGGGAACTCTGGAAACACCATATATTTT.